Shown below are 23 T cell receptor beta chains from a single sample sequenced in a study of siplizumab effects on memory and regulatory T cells. The method was immunoSEQ multiplex PCR; TCRdb's version includes in-frame clones alone and lacks a portion of them. The data hold roughly 80,000 clones, with approximately 88% observed a single time. The material sequenced was Tregs sorted from blood. The source is a human donor in good health.

The chain uses TRBV4-1 and TRBJ1-2, with 8 bases matching TRBD1. CDR1 is MGHRA, CDR2 YSYEKL, per germline. V shed 4 bases and J 4 bases; nucleotides not matched to a gene: 14. The CDR3 runs to 17 residues. CDR3 protein: CASSPSDRVCPFYGYTF. CDR3 sequence (DNA): TGCGCCAGCAGCCCATCGGACAGGGTCTGCCCCTTCTATGGCTACACCTTC.

In nucleotides, the CDR3 is TGTGCCAGCAGCTTCCGGCGGGACCAACGTCATGAGCAGTTCTTC. Encoded protein: CASSFRRDQRHEQFF. This chain joins TRBV11-2 and TRBJ2-1; D perhaps matches TRBD2 (6 bases). The length of the CDR3 is 15 residues. Germline-derived CDR1 and CDR2 are SGHAT and FQNNGV. V lost 3 bases and J lost 8, with 17 bases in between.

The chain carries TRBV7-2 and TRBJ1-1; 7 bases agree with TRBD1. Per germline, CDR1 SGHTA and CDR2 FQGNSA. Losses at the gene ends were 5 bases for V and 0 bases for J; bases not matched to a gene: 6. CDR3 size: 15 residues. CDR3 in DNA: TGTGCCAGCAGCCAACGGGGACAGCTGAACACTGAAGCTTTCTTT. This encodes CASSQRGQLNTEAFF.

This clone was counted between two and nine times. The chain has TRBV7-6 and TRBJ1-2; perhaps TRBD1 as D (5 bases). Trimming shortened V by 5 bases and J by 8 bases, and 12 bases separated the two germline ends. The CDR3 covers 12 residues. The V gene's germline CDR1 is SGHVS and CDR2 FNYEAQ. CDR3 residues: CASSPRGGGYTF. Here the CDR3 DNA reads TGTGCCAGCAGCCCACGGGGGGGAGGCTACACCTTC.

The chain joins TRBV12-5 to TRBJ2-5; a weak D match, TRBD2 (5 bases). The germline V and J ends were trimmed by 7 bases and 4 bases, with 22 bases remaining between them. The CDR3 contains 16 residues. Germline-derived CDR1 and CDR2 are LGHNT and FRNRAP. CDR3 sequence (DNA): TGTGCTAGTGCCCTAATACACGAGGGCTTGCGAGAGACCCAGTACTTC. This encodes CASALIHEGLRETQYF.

The V call is TRBV7-2, the J call TRBJ2-3; D ambiguous. CDR3 size: 14 residues. Trimming took 4 bases from V and 1 from J, leaving 9 bases between them. Germline V CDR1 and CDR2: SGHTA, FQGNSA. The CDR3 DNA reads TGTGCCAGCAGCTCCCCGCCGGGCACAGATACGCAGTATTTT. Its protein product is CASSSPPGTDTQYF.

The chain joins TRBV11-2 to TRBJ1-1, with TRBD1 matching over 11 bases. Germline-derived CDR1 and CDR2 are SGHAT and FQNNGV. CDR3 length equals 16 residues. Unmatched junction bases numbered 8, after V lost 4 bases and J lost 4 bases. The chain's CDR3 is CASSSSAGTGGTEAFF. The CDR3 DNA sequence: TGTGCCAGCAGCTCCTCCGCCGGGACAGGGGGCACTGAAGCTTTCTTT.

The chain combines TRBV6-1 with TRBJ2-2; unclear D gene. Germline CDR1 is MNHNS and CDR2 is SASEGT. Trimming pared 11 bases from V and 0 bases from J, leaving 16 bases between. The CDR3 runs 15 residues. The CDR3 sequence: CAGNFGRTNTGELFF. CDR3 coding DNA: TGTGCCGGAAATTTTGGACGGACGAACACCGGGGAGCTGTTTTTT.

A single count supports this clone. The chain has TRBV6-1 and TRBJ1-2, with D tentatively TRBD1 (5 bases). The length of the CDR3 is 13 residues. Deletions cut 7 bases from V and 8 bases from J, with 17 bases between. From germline, CDR1 is MNHNS and CDR2 SASEGT. CDR3 in amino acids: CASNPTDPYGYTF. DNA for the CDR3: TGTGCCAGCAATCCGACAGACCCCTACGGCTACACCTTC.

This rearrangement joins TRBV29-1 to TRBJ2-7; perhaps TRBD1 as D (5 bases). Germline V CDR1 and CDR2: SQVTM, ANQGSEA. The CDR3 contains 13 residues. V was trimmed by 5 bases and J by 4 bases, leaving 15 bases between them. The CDR3 is CSVLGQGRYEQYF. CDR3 DNA: TGCAGCGTTTTAGGGCAGGGTCGTTACGAGCAGTACTTC.

The chain has TRBV19 and TRBJ1-1; TRBD1 matches at 8 bases. Germline V gene lookup returns CDR1 LNHDA and CDR2 SQIVND (reference sequence). This CDR3 contains 14 residues. Trimming cost V 6 bases and J 6 bases; bases outside gene matches: 9. The CDR3 DNA sequence: TGTGCCAGTAGGAGGCAGGGGGCAAGCCCTGAAGCTTTCTTT. Its protein is CASRRQGASPEAFF.

This clone has more than one count but fewer than ten. V is TRBV28 and J is TRBJ1-2; perhaps TRBD1 as D (6 bases). Between the trimmed V and J ends, which lost 8 bases and 0 bases, there was a span of 13 bases. The CDR3 is 14 amino acids. Germline-derived CDR1 and CDR2 are MDHEN and SYDVKM. CDR3 nucleotides: TGTGCCAGCGGGGGCGTGGCCCCTAACTATGGCTACACCTTC. Translating it yields CASGGVAPNYGYTF.

This clone occurred once. V gene TRBV21-1 combines with J gene TRBJ1-2; the D call in the table, TRBD1, was not verified against the DNA. TRBV21-1 is a recognized pseudogene. The CDR3 runs 15 residues. CDR3 protein: CASSIRQGGCNGYTF. The CDR3 DNA reads TGTGCCAGCAGCATAAGACAGGGGGGTTGCAATGGCTACACCTTC.

This clone has just one count. This sequence joins TRBV9 and TRBJ2-1; the match to TRBD1 covers 9 bases. This CDR3 has 16 residues. Germline lookup yields CDR1 SGDLS and CDR2 YYNGEE. Trimming cost V 0 bases and J 4 bases; bases outside gene matches: 5. CDR3 in amino acids: CASSVDLTGGYNEQFF. The CDR3 coding sequence is TGTGCCAGCAGCGTAGATTTGACAGGGGGTTACAATGAGCAGTTCTTC.

V is TRBV10-1 and J is TRBJ1-1; D is unresolved. Germline lookup yields CDR1 WNHNN and CDR2 SYGVQD (reference sequence). The CDR3 runs 13 residues. V dropped 5 bases and J dropped 0 bases, with 7 bases sitting between them. The CDR3, as DNA: TGCGCCAGCAGTAGGACGGTGAACACTGAAGCTTTCTTT. Protein product: CASSRTVNTEAFF.

The CDR3 DNA reads TGTGCCATCAGTCTCCCCGGACAGGATGGAGTCGATCAGCCCCAGCATTTT. Its translation is CAISLPGQDGVDQPQHF. V is TRBV10-3 and J is TRBJ1-5, with 7 bases aligning to TRBD1. The CDR3 has 17 amino acids. With V trimmed by 5 bases and J by 5 bases, 15 bases remained unmatched. Germline V CDR1 and CDR2: ENHRY, SYGVKD.

V usage is TRBV5-1 and J usage is TRBJ2-2; D is unclear. Germline-derived CDR1 and CDR2 are SGHRS and YFSETQ. This CDR3 contains 12 residues. With 1 base removed from V and 6 bases from J, the gap between germline ends came to 4 bases. The CDR3 is CASSLSAGELFF. The CDR3 region has the DNA TGCGCCAGCAGCTTGTCTGCCGGGGAGCTGTTTTTT.

The V call is TRBV4-1, the J call TRBJ2-5, with 8 bases that match TRBD1. Germline CDR1 is MGHRA and CDR2 is YSYEKL. CDR3 length equals 14 residues. Trimming took 5 bases from V and 2 from J; bases not matched to a gene: 4. In DNA form, the CDR3 reads TGCGCCAGCAGCACGCGGACAGGGCAAGAGACCCAGTACTTC. As protein: CASSTRTGQETQYF.

The V gene is TRBV12-5, the J gene TRBJ2-7; 9 nucleotides line up with TRBD1. Germline V lookup: CDR1 LGHNT, CDR2 FRNRAP. After removal of 0 bases from V and 7 bases from J, the junction contained 16 bases not matched to a gene. CDR3 length equals 18 residues. CDR3 nucleotide sequence: TGTGCTAGTGGTTTGGTCTTAACCACCGGGACAGGGCCTGGGGAGCAGTACTTC. It encodes CASGLVLTTGTGPGEQYF. The full variable domain, its missing parts supplied by reference TRBV12-5 and TRBJ2-7, is DARVTQTPRHKVTEMGQEVTMRCQPILGHNTVFWYRQTMMQGLELLAYFRNRAPLDDSGMPKDRFSAEMPDATLATLKIQPSEPRDSAVYFCASGLVLTTGTGPGEQYFGPGTRLTVT.

V gene TRBV10-3 combines with J gene TRBJ2-2; D is unresolved. The V and J ends lost 8 bases and 4 bases respectively, with 11 bases between them. Germline V gene data show CDR1 as ENHRY and CDR2 as SYGVKD. The CDR3 runs to 13 residues. The CDR3 region has the DNA TGTGCCATCTCCGCTGGCGGCACCGGGGAGCTGTTTTTT. Protein: CAISAGGTGELFF.

The J gene is TRBJ2-5, the V gene TRBV6-6; 10 nucleotides match TRBD1. The CDR3 length is 15 residues. Trimming took 10 bases from V and 3 from J; bases not matched to a gene: 11. CDR1 is MNHNY and CDR2 is SVGAGI in the germline V gene (reference sequence). The CDR3 DNA is TGTGCCAATAGGAGGGACAGGGGACAGAAAGAGACCCAGTACTTC. Translated, it gives CANRRDRGQKETQYF.

This clone was counted only a few times. The V gene is TRBV7-3, the J gene TRBJ1-2; weak D call: TRBD1 (6 bases). This CDR3 comprises 13 residues. The V and J ends lost 5 bases and 0 bases respectively, with 7 bases between them. The germline V gene encodes CDR1 SGHTA and CDR2 FQGTGA. The CDR3: CASSRQANYGYTF. CDR3 DNA sequence: TGTGCCAGCAGCCGACAGGCTAACTATGGCTACACCTTC. Complete variable domain (other parts from reference TRBV7-3 and TRBJ1-2): GAGVSQTPSNKVTEKGKYVELRCDPISGHTALYWYRQSLGQGPEFLIYFQGTGAADDSGLPNDRFFAVRPEGSVSTLKIQRTERGDSAVYLCASSRQANYGYTFGSGTRLTVV.

CDR3: CATSMWTGVSPLHF. CDR3 nucleotides: TGTGCCACCAGCATGTGGACAGGGGTTTCACCCCTCCACTTT. The chain combines TRBV15 with TRBJ1-6; 9 bases are a match to TRBD1. The V gene end was trimmed by 4 bases and the J gene end by 9 bases; junction bases not matched to a gene: 4. The CDR3 loop spans 14 amino acids. Per the germline V gene, CDR1 is LNHNV and CDR2 is YYDKDF (reference sequence).